This is a list of T cell receptor beta chains from one sample in a study of T cell changes during pregnancy in multiple sclerosis. Sequencing was performed with immunoSEQ multiplex PCR; in TCRdb, only in-frame clones are kept and a portion is missing. This table holds over 45,000 clones, roughly 90% found once. The specimen was CD4+ T cells from peripheral blood mononuclear cells, collected after pregnancy. Receptors originate from a female donor with multiple sclerosis, enrolled in a pregnancy study. Both conserved end residues are part of each CDR3. The D gene is left open where the match is weak. Rows give clone size only sometimes, using once, few, many, or a class for an expanded clone.

-	TRBJ1-5	TRBV19	-	TGTGCCAGTACCTATAGGGGAGGGAGCAGGGCCGTTAATCAGCCCCAGCATTTT	CASTYRGGSRAVNQPQHF
few	TRBJ2-7	TRBV19	TRBD2	TGTGCCAGTAGATTGGGACTAGCGGGATCGGAGTACTTC	CASRLGLAGSEYF
-	TRBJ2-3	TRBV9	-	TGTGCCAGCAGCGCCCGGTCGGGGATTAGCACAGATACGCAGTATTTT	CASSARSGISTDTQYF
-	TRBJ2-3	TRBV4-2	TRBD2	TGTGCCAGCAGCCCGGGGACTAACACCTTGACAGATACGCAGTATTTT	CASSPGTNTLTDTQYF
-	TRBJ2-1	TRBV2	-	TGTGCCAGCAGTTCTCAGGTTGGTTCCTACAATGAGCAGTTCTTC	CASSSQVGSYNEQFF
-	TRBJ2-7	TRBV10-3	TRBD1	TGTGCCATCAGGAAGCAACAGGGGGATTCCTACGAGCAGTACTTC	CAIRKQQGDSYEQYF
-	TRBJ2-2	TRBV7-2	TRBD2	TGTGCCAGCAGCTCGCTGGGACTAGCGGGAGTGAGCACCGGGGAGCTGTTTTTT	CASSSLGLAGVSTGELFF
once	TRBJ2-5	TRBV5-1	TRBD1	TGCGCCAGCAGCTTGGTTCCGGGACAGGCGGCAGAGACCCAGTACTTC	CASSLVPGQAAETQYF
-	TRBJ2-5	TRBV4-1	TRBD1	TGCGCCAGCAGCCGGGGAGGGGGACAGGGGGAGGAGACCCAGTACTTC	CASSRGGGQGEETQYF
once	TRBJ2-1	TRBV6-6	-	TGTGCCAGCAGTTACTCCCGTCCGAGAATCGACAATGAGCAGTTCTTC	CASSYSRPRIDNEQFF
once	TRBJ2-3	TRBV25-1	-	TGTGCCAGCAGAAACAGGGATTCAGATACGCAGTATTTT	CASRNRDSDTQYF
-	TRBJ1-1	TRBV6-6	TRBD1	TGTGCCATCCGGGACAGGGGTAACACTGAAGCTTTCTTT	CAIRDRGNTEAFF
-	TRBJ2-4	TRBV25-1	-	TGTGCCAGCAGCTGGGGGGACATTCAGTACTTC	CASSWGDIQYF
-	TRBJ1-3	TRBV2	-	TGTGCCAGCAGTGACAGGGGCTCTGGAAACACCATATATTTT	CASSDRGSGNTIYF
-	TRBJ2-3	TRBV2	TRBD1	TGTGCCAGCAGGCAGGGGGAAACAGATACGCAGTATTTT	CASRQGETDTQYF
-	TRBJ2-1	TRBV5-1	TRBD2	TGCGCCAGCAGCTCCTTGTCTAGCGGGAACAATGAGCAGTTCTTC	CASSSLSSGNNEQFF
once	TRBJ2-3	TRBV5-1	TRBD2	TGCGCCAGCAGCCGACTAGCGGGAGAATCATGGGATACGCAGTATTTT	CASSRLAGESWDTQYF
-	TRBJ2-1	TRBV18	TRBD2	TGTGCCAGCTCACCCGACAGACTAGCGGGCGACAATGAGCAGTTCTTC	CASSPDRLAGDNEQFF
-	TRBJ2-3	TRBV28	-	TGTGCCAGCAGCCAAACCGGGGTCGGCTCTAGCACAGATACGCAGTATTTT	CASSQTGVGSSTDTQYF
-	TRBJ2-3	TRBV11-2	TRBD2	TGTGCCAGCAGCCGAACGAGCGGGGCTAGCACAGATACGCAGTATTTT	CASSRTSGASTDTQYF
-	TRBJ1-1	TRBV5-6	-	TGTGCCAGCACGGGGTGGGGAACTGAAGCTTTCTTT	CASTGWGTEAFF
-	TRBJ2-7	TRBV20-1	-	TGCAGTGCCCCTGTAGCCTACGAGCAGTACTTC	CSAPVAYEQYF
-	TRBJ1-2	TRBV19	TRBD1	TGTGCCAGTAGTGGTCGGGACAGGGGAATTGGCGGCTACACCTTC	CASSGRDRGIGGYTF
-	TRBJ1-1	TRBV14	-	TGTGCCAGCAGCCAAGTATCAGGGGCGAGGACTGAAGCTTTCTTT	CASSQVSGARTEAFF
-	TRBJ2-7	TRBV5-1	TRBD2	TGCGCCAGCAGCGAAATACTAGCGGGAGTCGAGCAGTACTTC	CASSEILAGVEQYF
-	TRBJ1-1	TRBV9	-	TGTGCCAGCAGCTCCCCACTGGGAGGGGGGCGCACTGAAGCTTTCTTT	CASSSPLGGGRTEAFF
-	TRBJ2-2	TRBV10-1	TRBD1	TGCGCCAGCAAGGTGGACAGGGGCGGCACCGGGGAGCTGTTTTTT	CASKVDRGGTGELFF
-	TRBJ2-1	TRBV19	-	TGTGCCAGTACTATAGCTACAGGGCACTACAATGAGCAGTTCTTC	CASTIATGHYNEQFF
-	TRBJ2-5	TRBV28	TRBD1	TGTGCCAGCAGTCCGCCCTTCTTAGGGGGCCGGGAGACCCAGTACTTC	CASSPPFLGGRETQYF
-	TRBJ1-1	TRBV5-1	TRBD1	TGCGCCAGCAGCTTGGTGACAGGGGCGAACACTGAAGCTTTCTTT	CASSLVTGANTEAFF
-	TRBJ2-7	TRBV6-1	-	TGTGCCAGCAGTGGAGACACCCTGAGCTCCTACGAGCAGTACTTC	CASSGDTLSSYEQYF
-	TRBJ1-5	TRBV28	-	TGTGCCAGCAGTCCCGCCTCGGGGATAAGTAGCAATCAGCCCCGGCATTTT	CASSPASGISSNQPRHF
-	TRBJ1-1	TRBV7-2	-	TGTGCCAGCAGCTTAGCGCCGAGGGTCACTGAAGCTTTCTTT	CASSLAPRVTEAFF
-	TRBJ2-1	TRBV29-1	-	TGCAGCCTCCTGGGCGGGGCCCCCAATGAGCAGTTCTTC	CSLLGGAPNEQFF
-	TRBJ1-1	TRBV27	-	TGTGCCAGCAGTTTAGCAGGCCCTTACTCCACTGAAGCTTTCTTT	CASSLAGPYSTEAFF
-	TRBJ2-7	TRBV7-9	-	TGTGCCAGCAGCCCCCGGGACACCTTTTCCTACGAGCAGTACTTC	CASSPRDTFSYEQYF
-	TRBJ2-1	TRBV6-4	-	TGTGCCAGCAGACTTGACAGTTCCTACAATGAGCAGTTCTTC	CASRLDSSYNEQFF
-	TRBJ2-1	TRBV7-9	TRBD2	TGTGCCAGCAGCCAAACTAGCGGGAGTTCCTACAATGAGCAGTTCTTC	CASSQTSGSSYNEQFF
-	TRBJ2-1	TRBV11-2	-	TGTGCCAGCAGTCTCCTAAGGGACTTCCATTACAATGAGCAGTTCTTC	CASSLLRDFHYNEQFF
-	TRBJ1-1	TRBV6-5	-	TGTGCCAGCAGGGAGGGTACTGAAGCTTTCTTT	CASREGTEAFF
once	TRBJ2-6	TRBV4-2	-	TGTGCCAGCAGCCAAGGGCGGGACAGACTAAGCTCTGGGGCCAACGTCCTGACTTTC	CASSQGRDRLSSGANVLTF
-	TRBJ2-7	TRBV7-2	-	TGTGCCAGCAGCTTCCTTTTCCGAAGTAGCGGTTTATCCTACGAGCAGTACTTC	CASSFLFRSSGLSYEQYF
-	TRBJ2-7	TRBV27	TRBD2	TGTGCCAGCAGGGGGACTAGCGGGAGCTCCTACGAGCAGTACTTC	CASRGTSGSSYEQYF
-	TRBJ2-2	TRBV4-3	TRBD2	TGCGCCAGCAGCCAATCCCTAGCGGGCCCAACGACCGGGGAGCTGTTTTTT	CASSQSLAGPTTGELFF
-	TRBJ1-1	TRBV5-1	-	TGCGCCAGCAGCTTGGGAGGTGTAGGAACTGAAGCTTTCTTT	CASSLGGVGTEAFF
-	TRBJ2-7	TRBV11-1	-	TGTGCCAGCAGCCCTAGCGGGACAGGTTACTACGAGCAGTACTTC	CASSPSGTGYYEQYF
once	TRBJ1-2	TRBV7-9	-	TGTGCCAGCAGCACCGAAAGGGGCTATGGCTACACCTTC	CASSTERGYGYTF
-	TRBJ2-2	TRBV5-1	-	TGCGCCAGCAGCTTGGCCGGGTCGGTAGCCGGGGAGCTGTTTTTT	CASSLAGSVAGELFF
once	TRBJ2-7	TRBV27	-	TGTGCCAGCAGTCCCTCCGACCCTGCGGGCGAGCAGTACTTC	CASSPSDPAGEQYF
-	TRBJ2-5	TRBV5-1	TRBD2	TGCGCCAGCAGCTTGGTGCTAGCGGGAGGAGGGCGAGAGACCCAGTACTTC	CASSLVLAGGGRETQYF
-	TRBJ1-1	TRBV7-9	-	TGTGCCAGCAGCCCGGCCGTGGTCGCAGGAAACACTGAAGCTTTCTTT	CASSPAVVAGNTEAFF
-	TRBJ2-7	TRBV5-1	TRBD2	TGCGCCAGCAGCTTGGTATCTAGCGGGAGCAGTAGGGACTACGAGCAGTACTTC	CASSLVSSGSSRDYEQYF
-	TRBJ2-1	TRBV5-4	TRBD2	TGTGCCAGCAGCTCCCGACTAGCTGATCACAATGAGCAGTTCTTC	CASSSRLADHNEQFF